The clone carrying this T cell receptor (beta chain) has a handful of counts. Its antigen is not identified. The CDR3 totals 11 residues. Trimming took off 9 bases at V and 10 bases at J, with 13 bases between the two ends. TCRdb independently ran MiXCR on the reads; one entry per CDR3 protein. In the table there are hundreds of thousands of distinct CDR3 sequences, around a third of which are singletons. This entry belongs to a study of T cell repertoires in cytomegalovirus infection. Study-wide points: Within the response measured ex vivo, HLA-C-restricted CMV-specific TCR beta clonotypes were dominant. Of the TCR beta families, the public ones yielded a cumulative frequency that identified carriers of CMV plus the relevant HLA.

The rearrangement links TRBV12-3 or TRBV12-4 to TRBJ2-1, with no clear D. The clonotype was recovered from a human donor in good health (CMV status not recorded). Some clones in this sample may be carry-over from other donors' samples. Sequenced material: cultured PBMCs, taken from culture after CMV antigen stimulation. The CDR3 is CASSKEDEQFF. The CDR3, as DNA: TGTGCCAGTAGTAAAGAGGACGAGCAGTTCTTC.